Each of the 20 T cell receptor beta chains below was sequenced from the same sample in a study of shared T cell receptors in the human thymus. Measured with immunoSEQ multiplex PCR; TCRdb has only the in-frame clones, and not every one. The sample consists of just under 550,000 clones, around 78% of them appearing once. This sample also appeared in a second study, on human thymus T cells.

Sequencing was performed on thymocytes. The receptor set was obtained from a boy under three years old with a congenital heart defect.

The chain uses TRBV5-1 and TRBJ2-5, with a tentative D call TRBD1 (6 bases). Germline values: CDR1 SGHRS, CDR2 YFSETQ. The CDR3 is 16 residues long. The germline V and J ends were trimmed by 3 bases and 5 bases, with 20 bases remaining between them. CDR3 nucleotides: TGCGCCAGCAGCTGGGACAAGGCCAAGGGGGTTGAGACCCAGTACTTC. Protein product: CASSWDKAKGVETQYF.

J is TRBJ2-7 and V is TRBV23-1, with D tentatively TRBD1 (6 bases). TRBV23-1 is marked as an open reading frame, function uncertain. V was shortened by 6 bases and J by 2 bases, with 23 bases between the two germline ends. The CDR3 loop spans 17 amino acids. CDR3 DNA: TGCGCCAGCAGACCCCATGGGTGGGGGCTCAGGCCCTACGAGCAGTACTTC. Translation gives CASRPHGWGLRPYEQYF.

V is TRBV5-1 and J is TRBJ1-1; possibly TRBD1 for D (6 bases). CDR3 length: 18 amino acids. V dropped 4 bases and J dropped 0 bases, with 22 bases sitting between them. Germline CDR1 and CDR2: SGHRS and YFSETQ. The chain's CDR3 is CASSNCTLGHSMNTEAFF. CDR3 bases: TGCGCCAGCAGCAACTGCACCTTGGGACACTCAATGAACACTGAAGCTTTCTTT. Looking up the rest from reference TRBV5-1 and TRBJ1-1 gives the full variable domain: KAGVTQTPRYLIKTRGQQVTLSCSPISGHRSVSWYQQTPGQGLQFLFEYFSETQRNKGNFPGRFSGRQFSNSRSEMNVSTLELGDSALYLCASSNCTLGHSMNTEAFFGQGTRLTVV.

The chain has TRBV27 and TRBJ2-1; 12 bases are a match to TRBD2. CDR1 is MNHEY, CDR2 SMNVEV, per germline (reference sequence). Trimming at V came to 3 bases and at J to 5 bases, leaving 8 bases not matched to a gene. The CDR3 loop spans 17 amino acids. CDR3 bases: TGTGCCAGCAGTTTGTCTAGCGGGAGGGTGATTCACAATGAGCAGTTCTTC. The encoded protein is CASSLSSGRVIHNEQFF.

The chain employs TRBV7-2 and TRBJ2-7; possible D gene TRBD2, 6 bases. The germline V gene has CDR1 SGHTA and CDR2 FQGNSA. The CDR3 runs 14 residues. V was trimmed by 6 bases and J by 0 bases, leaving 12 bases between them. The chain's CDR3 is CASSHSGFSYEQYF. Here the CDR3 DNA reads TGTGCCAGCAGTCACAGCGGGTTCTCCTACGAGCAGTACTTC.

This rearrangement joins TRBV7-9 to TRBJ2-5; a weak D match, TRBD1 (6 bases). Germline CDR1 SEHNR, CDR2 FQNEAQ (reference sequence). This CDR3 is 13 amino acids long. The germline V and J ends were trimmed by 4 bases and 5 bases, with 11 bases remaining between them. Here the CDR3 DNA reads TGTGCCAGCAGCTATGGGACATCGGAGACCCAGTACTTC. Protein sequence: CASSYGTSETQYF.

The gene calls are TRBV6-5 and TRBJ2-1, with 8 nucleotides matching TRBD2. CDR3 size: 16 residues. Germline V lookup: CDR1 MNHEY, CDR2 SVGAGI. The V and J ends lost 1 base and 8 bases, in that order; junction bases with no gene match: 10. This CDR3 is CASSYLAGILRDEQFF. The CDR3 bases are TGTGCCAGCAGTTACTTAGCGGGGATATTAAGGGATGAGCAGTTCTTC.

This clone has only a few counts. The chain recombines TRBV21-1 with TRBJ2-3; the D call of TRBD2 is as the table states it, not checked on the DNA. TRBV21-1 is labeled a pseudogene. The CDR3 sequence is 14 residues long. The CDR3 coding sequence is TGTGCCAGCAGCAAATATTTCCCCACAGATACGCAGTATTTT. Translating it yields CASSKYFPTDTQYF.

V gene TRBV7-8 combines with J gene TRBJ2-3, with 7 bases that match TRBD2. The CDR3 consists of 15 residues. V gave up 5 bases and J gave up 2 bases; unmatched junction bases: 7. Germline loops: CDR1 SGHVS, CDR2 FQNEAQ. Here the CDR3 DNA reads TGTGCCAGCAGCGCCTGGGGGGGGAACACAGATACGCAGTATTTT. Its protein is CASSAWGGNTDTQYF.

This sequence joins TRBV4-1 and TRBJ2-7, with D unresolved. Germline V CDR1 and CDR2: MGHRA, YSYEKL. The length of the CDR3 is 16 residues. V was pared by 2 bases and J by 2 bases, with 16 bases between. In DNA form, the CDR3 reads TGCGCCAGCAGCCAAATGCCCGTAGCCTTGCCCTACGAGCAGTACTTC. It encodes CASSQMPVALPYEQYF.

J is TRBJ2-1 and V is TRBV4-2, with D tentatively TRBD2 (6 bases). V shed 1 base and J shed 9 bases, with 7 bases lying between them. Per germline, CDR1 LGHNA and CDR2 YNFKEQ. The CDR3 totals 12 residues. CDR3 bases: TGTGCCAGCAGCCAAGGGAGGGGTGAGCAGTTCTTC. Translated, it gives CASSQGRGEQFF.

V and J are TRBV28 and TRBJ2-1; 9 bases line up with TRBD1. This CDR3 is 17 amino acids long. V shed 0 bases, J shed 5 bases, and the junction held 8 bases outside the gene matches. Germline V CDR1 and CDR2: MDHEN, SYDVKM. The CDR3 loop is CASSLCRDREAHNEQFF. CDR3 bases: TGTGCCAGCAGTTTATGTAGGGACAGGGAGGCCCACAATGAGCAGTTCTTC.

Here the CDR3 reads CASNYRNVSGKGPYEQYF. The CDR3 DNA reads TGTGCCAGCAACTACCGAAACGTGAGCGGGAAAGGCCCCTACGAGCAGTACTTC. This sequence joins TRBV7-2 and TRBJ2-7; TRBD2 matches 7 bases. The CDR3 runs 18 residues. With 7 bases clipped from V and 2 bases from J, the junction kept 20 bases outside the gene matches. Germline-derived CDR1 and CDR2 are SGHTA and FQGNSA.

This clone showed up just a few times. The V gene is TRBV5-1, the J gene TRBJ2-7, with unresolved D. This CDR3 region has 15 residues. Germline assignment: CDR1 SGHRS and CDR2 YFSETQ. V lost 1 base to trimming and J lost 3 bases, with 14 bases between them. CDR3 bases: TGCGCCAGCAGCTTGACCGAGCAACCCCTCTACGAGCAGTACTTC. This codes for CASSLTEQPLYEQYF.

This chain links TRBV14 with TRBJ1-2; perhaps TRBD1 as D (5 bases). Per germline, CDR1 SGHDN and CDR2 FVKESK. The V end was cut by 1 base, the J end by 5 bases, with 14 bases between. The CDR3 extends over 15 amino acids. CDR3 protein: CASSQVQDSQYGYTF. The CDR3 nucleotides read TGTGCCAGCAGCCAAGTTCAAGACAGCCAATATGGCTACACCTTC.

The CDR3 sequence is CASGSGTGSYEQYF. DNA of the CDR3: TGCGCCAGCGGTTCCGGGACAGGTTCCTACGAGCAGTACTTC. The chain has TRBV5-1 and TRBJ2-7; 8 bases match TRBD1. The CDR3 is made up of 14 amino acids. The ends lost 7 bases at V and 1 base at J; junction bases unmatched: 7. Germline CDR1 is SGHRS and CDR2 is YFSETQ.

This clone was counted between two and nine times. V usage is TRBV4-3 and J usage is TRBJ2-2, with D maybe TRBD2 (6 bases). The CDR3 runs to 18 residues. Trimming removed 1 base from V and 1 base from J, with 16 bases in between. CDR1 and CDR2 (germline): LGHNA, YSLEER. CDR3 DNA: TGCGCCAGCAGCCAAGTCCCCTCGACGGGGGAGAACACCGGGGAGCTGTTTTTT. It is translated as CASSQVPSTGENTGELFF.

This chain links TRBV15 with TRBJ1-3; the match to TRBD1 covers 7 bases. Trimming removed 0 bases from V and 15 bases from J; junction bases left unmatched: 8. Germline CDR1 LNHNV, CDR2 YYDKDF (reference sequence). This CDR3 has 13 residues. The CDR3 spells CATSRDRRGRQYF. For the CDR3, the DNA is TGTGCCACCAGCAGAGATCGGAGGGGGCGGCAATATTTT.

The chain carries TRBV2 and TRBJ1-1; no clear D gene. This CDR3 has 12 residues. The germline V gene has CDR1 SNHLY and CDR2 FYNNEI. V was clipped by 4 bases and J by 10 bases, with 13 bases between them. The CDR3 is CASSGHGYGAFF. CDR3 DNA: TGTGCCAGCAGTGGCCACGGGTACGGAGCTTTCTTT.

This clone was seen a few times. The chain employs TRBV27 and TRBJ2-1, with 8 bases identical to TRBD2. The CDR3 runs to 13 residues. Germline CDR1 and CDR2: MNHEY and SMNVEV (reference sequence). Written as DNA, the CDR3 is TGTGACTCCAGCGGGAGTAGGTACAATGAGCAGTTCTTC. It is translated as CDSSGSRYNEQFF.